One and the same sample provided the 18 T cell receptor beta chains below, sequenced in a study of T-cell reconstitution after alpha-beta-depleted transplantation in children (TCRdb year 2016). Receptors were amplified or captured by PCR. The data were produced on an Illumina HiSeq 2500. TCR libraries were prepared with molecular barcoding, using unique molecular identifiers to normalize TCRbeta repertoire quantification. TCRdb ran its own pipeline on the public reads, namely fastp trimming at Q25 and MiXCR clone calling, and kept in-frame beta chains. A single entry per CDR3 protein holds the most common genes and DNA from its merged rows. The sample table shows under 6,500 distinct CDR3 sequences, and around 16% are seen once. Together, the top ten hold about four fifths of the sample. The treatment or condition tag for this specimen amounts to: allogeneic hematopoietic cell transplantation with graft depleted of TCRalphabeta T cells and CD19 B cells.

The material sequenced was PBMCs, mostly from graft donor cells, taken 180 days after TCRalphabeta/CD19-depleted stem cell transplant. The source of these receptors is a patient younger than 10 who had a stem cell transplant for inherited bone marrow failure, so the T cells may come from the graft donor.

This clonotype was found many times. This sequence joins TRBV6-2 or TRBV6-3 and TRBJ2-7, with D perhaps TRBD1 (6 bases). There are 15 residues in the CDR3. The ends were cut back, 0 bases at V and 2 bases at J, with 11 bases in the middle. The germline CDR1 and CDR2 sequences are MNHEY and SVGEGT. CDR3: CASSYSPGQTYEQYF. The CDR3 DNA reads TGTGCCAGCAGTTACTCCCCGGGACAAACCTACGAGCAGTACTTC.

This clonotype was seen many times. The gene calls are TRBV20-1 and TRBJ2-7; TRBD1 matches at 9 bases. The CDR3 length is 15 residues. V was pared by 0 bases and J by 4 bases, with 7 bases of the junction left unmatched. The germline CDR1 and CDR2 sequences are DFQATT and SNEGSKA (reference sequence). CDR3 residues: CSARDHRGQGYEQYF. CDR3 coding DNA: TGCAGTGCTAGAGATCACCGGGGACAGGGTTACGAGCAGTACTTC.

The chain joins TRBV29-1 to TRBJ2-7; 8 bases align to TRBD1. The ends lost 7 bases at V and 2 bases at J; junction bases unmatched: 4. Germline V gene lookup returns CDR1 SQVTM and CDR2 ANQGSEA. CDR3 length: 12 residues. CDR3: CSGGTGAYEQYF. CDR3 bases: TGCAGCGGCGGGACAGGAGCCTACGAGCAGTACTTC.

This clonotype has at least ten counts. The V gene is TRBV25-1, the J gene TRBJ2-7; 10 bases line up with TRBD2. The trim removed 4 bases at V and 3 bases at J, leaving 15 bases unmatched. The CDR3 is 18 amino acids. Germline-derived CDR1 and CDR2 are MGHDK and SYGVNS. The CDR3 here is CASSGGLAGDPAIYEQYF. The CDR3 nucleotides read TGTGCCAGCAGTGGTGGGCTAGCGGGAGACCCTGCCATCTACGAGCAGTACTTC.

This clonotype came up many times. The V and J genes are TRBV7-2 and TRBJ2-5, with D perhaps TRBD1 or TRBD2 (6 bases each). The CDR3 spans 15 residues. Per the germline V gene, CDR1 is SGHTA and CDR2 is FQGNSA. V shed 5 bases and J shed 5 bases, with 18 bases lying between them. CDR3 in amino acids: CASSLLPGAFETQYF. CDR3 in DNA: TGTGCCAGCAGCCTTTTACCGGGGGCGTTCGAGACCCAGTACTTC.

This clonotype was recorded many times. The V and J genes are TRBV24-1 and TRBJ1-5, with D unclear. V was shortened by 0 bases and J by 7 bases, with 3 bases between the two germline ends. CDR1 KGHDR and CDR2 SFDVKD come from the germline V gene. This CDR3 has 12 amino acids. The CDR3 spells CATSDLGQPQHF. The CDR3 DNA sequence: TGTGCCACCAGTGATTTGGGCCAGCCCCAGCATTTT.

This clonotype was seen ten or more times. The CDR3 region has the DNA TGTGCCAGCAGCGTATCCCCGCGACTGGATAACAATGAGCAGTTCTTC. It encodes CASSVSPRLDNNEQFF. The genes are TRBV9 and TRBJ2-1, with D uncertain. There are 16 residues in the CDR3. Trimming removed 1 base from V and 5 bases from J, with 16 bases in between. Germline CDR1 and CDR2: SGDLS and YYNGEE.

In its sample, this clonotype was seen many times. V gene TRBV11-3 combines with J gene TRBJ1-4; possibly TRBD1 for D (6 bases). This CDR3 region has 17 residues. Trimming took off 2 bases at V and 4 bases at J, with 17 bases between the two ends. Germline V gives CDR1 SGHNT, CDR2 YENEEA. CDR3 bases: TGTGCCAGCAGCTTACCACCACAGGGACGGGATAATGAAAAACTGTTTTTT. Amino acids: CASSLPPQGRDNEKLFF.

This clonotype has ten or more counts. The J gene is TRBJ2-7, the V gene TRBV18; the D gene is possibly TRBD1 (5 bases). This CDR3 comprises 14 residues. In germline, CDR1 is KGHSH, CDR2 LQKENI. Trimming shortened V by 4 bases and J by 0 bases, and 10 bases separated the two germline ends. The CDR3 is CASSLSTGSYEQYF. The CDR3 DNA sequence: TGTGCCAGCTCACTTTCAACAGGCTCCTACGAGCAGTACTTC. Full variable domain (rest looked up from reference TRBV18 and TRBJ2-7): NAGVMQNPRHLVRRRGQEARLRCSPMKGHSHVYWYRQLPEEGLKFMVYLQKENIIDESGMPKERFSAEFPKEGPSILRIQQVVRGDSAAYFCASSLSTGSYEQYFGPGTRLTVT.

There are a few counts of this clonotype. This sequence joins TRBV7-8 and TRBJ2-1, with 10 bases lining up with TRBD1. J lost 5 bases, V lost 2 bases, and 3 bases had no gene match. This CDR3 spans 15 amino acids. From germline, CDR1 is SGHVS and CDR2 FQNEAQ. Here the CDR3 DNA reads TGTGCCAGCAGCTTAAGGGACAGGGGACACAATGAGCAGTTCTTC. Amino acids: CASSLRDRGHNEQFF.

This clonotype showed up many times. This sequence joins TRBV20-1 and TRBJ2-1; D call uncertain. V was pared by 6 bases and J by 0 bases, with 12 bases between. Germline V gene sequence: CDR1 DFQATT, CDR2 SNEGSKA (reference sequence). The CDR3 contains 14 residues. The CDR3 loop is CSANGAVSYNEQFF. CDR3 coding DNA: TGCAGTGCCAACGGCGCGGTCTCCTACAATGAGCAGTTCTTC.

The sample holds many counts of this clonotype. The chain combines TRBV6-2 or TRBV6-3 with TRBJ1-5, with D possibly being TRBD1 (6 bases). Trimming left V 3 bases short and J 4 bases short, with 13 bases between. The CDR3 is 15 amino acids. Germline lookup yields CDR1 MNHEY and CDR2 SVGEGT. This CDR3 is CASSYPRGQNQPQHF. The CDR3 region has the DNA TGTGCCAGCAGTTATCCCAGGGGTCAGAATCAGCCCCAGCATTTT.

Many counts were recorded for this clonotype. J is TRBJ2-2 and V is TRBV2; the match to TRBD1 covers 8 bases. The CDR3 has 14 amino acids. Germline CDR1 is SNHLY and CDR2 is FYNNEI. Trimming removed 5 bases from V and 4 bases from J; junction bases left unmatched: 3. The CDR3 here is CASSYDRGTGELFF. CDR3 DNA: TGTGCCAGCAGTTATGACAGGGGCACCGGGGAGCTGTTTTTT.

This clonotype was detected many times. V and J are TRBV18 and TRBJ2-1; D is possibly TRBD2 (6 bases). V lost 2 bases and J 10 bases, leaving 9 bases between the germline ends. Germline V gene data show CDR1 as KGHSH and CDR2 as LQKENI. The CDR3 has 12 residues. DNA for the CDR3: TGTGCCAGCTCACCAACGGGGGAGGAGCAGTTCTTC. Translated: CASSPTGEEQFF.

This clonotype was observed at least ten times. V gene TRBV4-3 combines with J gene TRBJ2-3, with D hard to call. This CDR3 region has 14 residues. V was clipped by 1 base and J by 4 bases, with 9 bases between them. Germline-derived CDR1 and CDR2 are LGHNA and YSLEER. CDR3 loop: CASSQAAGADTQYF. The CDR3 DNA reads as TGCGCCAGCAGCCAAGCAGCTGGGGCAGATACGCAGTATTTT.

This clonotype has more than one count but fewer than ten. The rearrangement joins TRBV19 to TRBJ1-1, with 7 bases fitting TRBD1. CDR3 size: 16 residues. Germline lookup yields CDR1 LNHDA and CDR2 SQIVND (reference sequence). The ends lost 5 bases at V and 1 base at J; junction bases unmatched: 10. CDR3 DNA: TGTGCCAGTAGTGCCTGGGACAGCTCCTCGAACACTGAAGCTTTCTTT. This sequence encodes CASSAWDSSSNTEAFF. The variable domain in full, completed from reference TRBV19 and TRBJ1-1, reads DGGITQSPKYLFRKEGQNVTLSCEQNLNHDAMYWYRQDPGQGLRLIYYSQIVNDFQKGDIAEGYSVSREKKESFPLTVTSAQKNPTAFYLCASSAWDSSSNTEAFFGQGTRLTVV.

In its sample, this clonotype was seen many times. The CDR3 loop reads CASSPRLAGGPRGTQYF. DNA of the CDR3: TGTGCCAGCAGCCCCCGACTAGCGGGAGGGCCACGAGGTACGCAGTATTTT. This sequence joins TRBV7-9 and TRBJ2-3; TRBD2 agrees at 14 bases. CDR1 SEHNR and CDR2 FQNEAQ come from the germline V gene (reference sequence). The CDR3 runs 17 residues. Trimming took 5 bases from V and 8 from J; bases not matched to a gene: 12.

V and J are TRBV2 and TRBJ2-2; D gene uncertain. With 6 bases removed from V and 7 bases from J, the gap between germline ends came to 12 bases. Germline V CDR1 and CDR2: SNHLY, FYNNEI. The CDR3 has 13 residues. Written as DNA, the CDR3 is TGTGCCAGCAGCTCGGACGAGTTCGGGGAGCTGTTTTTT. This codes for CASSSDEFGELFF.